A single sample is the source of the 32 T cell receptor beta chains below, sequenced in a study of blood T cells in healthy people across ages. Through a sample-barcoded 5' primer and a J-beta primer mix, a second PCR was run for roughly 7 to 12 cycles. From the 5' RACE reads, TCRdb called clonotypes with MiXCR, one entry per CDR3 protein. The sample consists of approximately 1.5 million distinct CDR3 sequences, 35% to 45% of them appearing once. Sequenced material: blood. The source of these receptors is a woman aged 18-29 years in good health.

V is TRBV11-3 and J is TRBJ1-2; D unclear. V lost 5 bases, J lost 1 base, and 14 bases lay in between. There are 15 residues in the CDR3. CDR1 and CDR2 (germline): SGHNT, YENEEA. For the CDR3, the DNA is TGTGCCAGCAGCGAACCCCACAATAATAACTATGGCTACACCTTC. This gives the protein CASSEPHNNNYGYTF.

V is TRBV4-3 and J is TRBJ2-7; no definite D call. Germline V gene data show CDR1 as LGHNA and CDR2 as YSLEER. The V and J ends lost 6 bases and 2 bases respectively, with 17 bases between them. This CDR3 is 15 amino acids long. CDR3 nucleotide sequence: TGCGCCAGCAGTCAGGCTGTAAGGGCAACCTACGAGCAGTACTTC. Translated, it gives CASSQAVRATYEQYF.

This chain uses TRBV30 with TRBJ1-4, with 11 positions matching TRBD1. V dropped 4 bases and J dropped 7; count of bases not matched to a gene: 5. Germline V lookup: CDR1 GTSNPN, CDR2 SVGIG (reference sequence). This CDR3 is built from 14 residues. The CDR3 region has the DNA TGTGCCTGGAATCCCGGGACAGGGGGTGAAAAACTGTTTTTT. Its protein is CAWNPGTGGEKLFF.

This clonotype turned up a few times. This chain uses TRBV29-1 with TRBJ2-7, with 10 bases fitting TRBD1. Germline assignment: CDR1 SQVTM and CDR2 ANQGSEA. The V and J ends lost 4 bases and 6 bases, in that order; junction bases with no gene match: 9. The CDR3 extends over 14 amino acids. This CDR3 reads CSVGGDRGVGEQYF. The CDR3 nucleotides read TGCAGCGTTGGTGGGGACAGGGGAGTTGGCGAGCAGTACTTC.

V is TRBV6-5 and J is TRBJ1-1, with D uncertain. The CDR3 contains 14 residues. Germline-derived CDR1 and CDR2 are MNHEY and SVGAGI. Trimming cost V 2 bases and J 2 bases, with 9 bases left between them. CDR3 DNA: TGTGCCAGCAGTTACACCACGGCCAACACTGAAGCTTTCTTT. Its translation: CASSYTTANTEAFF.

J is TRBJ2-7 and V is TRBV7-2; 9 bases are shared with TRBD2. CDR3 size: 15 residues. The J segment lost 7 bases and the V segment lost 8 bases, leaving 15 bases of the junction unmatched. From germline, CDR1 is SGHTA and CDR2 FQGNSA. The CDR3 DNA is TGTGCCAGCTCCCCCCGGGGCGGGAGGGTCCTGGAGCAGTACTTC. Amino acid sequence: CASSPRGGRVLEQYF.

The V call is TRBV29-1, the J call TRBJ2-1; D might be TRBD1 (8 bases). This CDR3 region has 15 residues. Trimming removed 0 bases at V and 10 bases at J, with 19 bases between. CDR1 is SQVTM, CDR2 ANQGSEA, per germline. This CDR3 reads CSVEDQQGGAYEQFF. For the CDR3, the DNA is TGCAGCGTTGAAGATCAACAGGGGGGGGCCTACGAGCAGTTCTTC.

V gene TRBV15 combines with J gene TRBJ2-7, with 7 bases aligning to TRBD1. Looked up from germline, CDR1 is LNHNV and CDR2 is YYDKDF (reference sequence). This CDR3 has 14 amino acids. The trim removed 1 base at V and 4 bases at J, leaving 4 bases unmatched. CDR3 nucleotides: TGTGCCACCAGCAGAGGCAGGGGGAGTTACGAGCAGTACTTC. The encoded protein is CATSRGRGSYEQYF.

The chain joins TRBV24-1 to TRBJ2-2, with D hard to call. Germline loops: CDR1 KGHDR, CDR2 SFDVKD. V shed 3 bases and J shed 3 bases, with 7 bases lying between them. The CDR3 length is 14 residues. The CDR3 loop is CATSDVSDTGELFF. Here the CDR3 DNA reads TGTGCCACCAGTGATGTATCGGACACCGGGGAGCTGTTTTTT.

This clonotype was recorded many times. This chain uses TRBV12-3 or TRBV12-4 with TRBJ2-1, with 9 bases identical to TRBD1. The CDR3 extends over 15 amino acids. Trimming cost V 6 bases and J 4 bases; bases outside gene matches: 7. DNA for the CDR3: TGTGCCAGCAGCTACTTGGGACAGGGATACAATGAGCAGTTCTTC. The encoded protein is CASSYLGQGYNEQFF.

The chain employs TRBV7-2 and TRBJ2-4; TRBD1 matches 9 bases. J gave up 7 bases and V 6 bases, and 1 base lay outside the gene matches. The germline CDR1 and CDR2 sequences are SGHTA and FQGNSA. The CDR3 length is 12 residues. This CDR3 reads CASRGQGNIQYF. In DNA, the CDR3 is TGTGCCAGCAGGGGACAGGGTAACATTCAGTACTTC.

This clonotype was counted many times. This chain links TRBV4-2 with TRBJ2-1; 11 bases line up with TRBD2. The CDR3 consists of 16 residues. After removal of 3 bases from V and 4 bases from J, the junction contained 5 bases not matched to a gene. Germline CDR1 LGHNA, CDR2 YNFKEQ. CDR3: CASSHLAGGSYNEQFF. The CDR3 DNA is TGTGCCAGCAGCCATTTAGCGGGAGGGTCGTACAATGAGCAGTTCTTC.

About this clonotype: The junction and the germline gene differ at one end; a read error may be behind it. This chain links TRBV5-1 with TRBJ2-1, with 7 nucleotides matching TRBD1. The germline CDR1 and CDR2 sequences are SGHRS and YFSETQ. The CDR3 runs 15 residues. The CDR3 reads CASSLLPGQYSEQFF. In nucleotides, the CDR3 is TGCGCCAGCAGCTTACTACCGGGACAGTACAGTGAGCAGTTCTTC.

The genes are TRBV21-1 and TRBJ2-7. TRBV21-1 is an annotated pseudogene. The CDR3 length is 13 residues. CDR3 coding DNA: TGTGCCAGCAGCCACACAGGCACCTACGAGCAGTACTTC. It translates to CASSHTGTYEQYF.

The chain joins TRBV24-1 to TRBJ2-7; the D gene could be TRBD1 or TRBD2 (6 bases each). There are 14 residues in the CDR3. V dropped 4 bases and J dropped 6 bases, with 15 bases sitting between them. The germline CDR1 and CDR2 sequences are KGHDR and SFDVKD. The CDR3 nucleotides are TGTGCCACCAGTGAAACGGACGGGGGCAGCGAGCAGTACTTC. Translating it yields CATSETDGGSEQYF.

This clonotype showed up just a few times. The CDR3: CASSAGLVSYNEQFF. The CDR3 region has the DNA TGTGCCAGCAGCGCGGGACTAGTCTCCTACAATGAGCAGTTCTTC. The gene calls are TRBV9 and TRBJ2-1; TRBD2 matches 8 bases. V was pared by 3 bases and J by 0 bases, with 2 bases of the junction left unmatched. The CDR3 length is 15 residues. Germline loops: CDR1 SGDLS, CDR2 YYNGEE.

In DNA form, the CDR3 reads TGCGCCAGCAGCCGGGACGGGACAGCCTATCAGCCCCAGCATTTT. It is translated as CASSRDGTAYQPQHF. The chain has TRBV4-3 and TRBJ1-5, with 7 bases that match TRBD1. Germline trimming cut 4 bases from V and 5 bases from J; bases unmatched to any gene: 8. Germline V gives CDR1 LGHNA, CDR2 YSLEER. This CDR3 spans 15 amino acids.

This clonotype was seen only a few times. J is TRBJ1-2 and V is TRBV4-3; no firm D call. The V gene's germline CDR1 is LGHNA and CDR2 YSLEER. This CDR3 comprises 17 residues. Deletions cut 0 bases from V and 1 base from J, with 15 bases between. The CDR3, as DNA: TGCGCCAGCAGCCAAGATCGTGGAGGCAGGCTTAACTATGGCTACACCTTC. It codes for CASSQDRGGRLNYGYTF.

V gene TRBV18 combines with J gene TRBJ1-5; no clear D. Trimming pared 2 bases from V and 0 bases from J, leaving 8 bases between. Germline lookup yields CDR1 KGHSH and CDR2 LQKENI. This CDR3 has 15 amino acids. CDR3 sequence (DNA): TGTGCCAGCTCACCAAGCGGAGCTAGCAATCAGCCCCAGCATTTT. It specifies CASSPSGASNQPQHF.

The V call is TRBV7-2, the J call TRBJ1-1; 7 bases match TRBD1. CDR3 length equals 15 residues. The germline CDR1 and CDR2 sequences are SGHTA and FQGNSA. The junction had 8 bases not matched to a gene; V was cut back by 5 bases and J by 2 bases. CDR3 region: CASSIHRGGNTEAFF. The CDR3 nucleotides are TGTGCCAGCAGCATCCACAGGGGCGGCAACACTGAAGCTTTCTTT.

This clonotype was seen a single time. A read error likely explains this, since a far larger clone differs by one base. V gene TRBV10-3 combines with J gene TRBJ1-1, with D possibly TRBD1 on 6 matching bases. CDR3 length: 13 residues. Trimming removed 5 bases from V and 2 bases from J, with 9 bases in between. Germline CDR1 is ENHRY and CDR2 is SYGVKD. CDR3 DNA sequence: TGTGCCATCAGTTTACAGGGAAACACTGAAGCTTTCTTT. Residues: CAISLQGNTEAFF.

This clonotype was recorded a few times. This rearrangement joins TRBV29-1 to TRBJ1-1; TRBD1 matches at 7 bases. From germline, CDR1 is SQVTM and CDR2 ANQGSEA. V gave up 4 bases and J gave up 1 base; unmatched junction bases: 6. This CDR3 has 14 residues. CDR3 DNA: TGCAGCGTTGGAGACAGACAGGGGAACACTGAAGCTTTCTTT. Protein sequence: CSVGDRQGNTEAFF.

The sample holds one count of this clonotype. The V call is TRBV24-1, the J call TRBJ2-5; D is uncertain. Germline V gene lookup returns CDR1 KGHDR and CDR2 SFDVKD. Trimming cost V 3 bases and J 4 bases, with 11 bases left between them. The length of the CDR3 is 14 residues. The CDR3 protein is CATSDLTGGETQYF. In DNA, the CDR3 is TGTGCCACCAGTGATCTGACCGGCGGAGAGACCCAGTACTTC.

This clonotype appeared a few times. This chain links TRBV7-2 with TRBJ2-7; 14 nucleotides align to TRBD2. This CDR3 has 18 amino acids. The germline V gene has CDR1 SGHTA and CDR2 FQGNSA. V shed 4 bases and J 3 bases; nucleotides not matched to a gene: 11. For the CDR3, the DNA is TGTGCCAGCAGCTCATCCAGGGGACTAGCGGGAGAAAACTACGAGCAGTACTTC. The encoded protein is CASSSSRGLAGENYEQYF.

The chain has TRBV7-2 and TRBJ2-3; 10 bases map to TRBD2. V gave up 4 bases and J gave up 6 bases; unmatched junction bases: 10. Germline V gene sequence: CDR1 SGHTA, CDR2 FQGNSA. The length of the CDR3 is 16 residues. The CDR3 spells CASSSHKRGGWDTQYF. CDR3 DNA sequence: TGTGCCAGCAGCTCACACAAGCGGGGGGGCTGGGATACGCAGTATTTT.

This clonotype was seen at least ten times. The chain uses TRBV27 and TRBJ2-4; the D gene is possibly TRBD2 (6 bases). Germline V gene sequence: CDR1 MNHEY, CDR2 SMNVEV (reference sequence). CDR3 length: 14 residues. Trimming removed 6 bases from V and 0 bases from J, with 9 bases in between. In DNA form, the CDR3 reads TGTGCCAGCAGCTCGGGACTAGCCAAAAACATTCAGTACTTC. Translating gives CASSSGLAKNIQYF.

This clonotype showed up just a few times. The chain links TRBV2 to TRBJ1-4; 9 bases map to TRBD1. Germline V gene lookup returns CDR1 SNHLY and CDR2 FYNNEI. The CDR3 totals 15 residues. J gave up 3 bases and V 5 bases, and 4 bases lay outside the gene matches. The CDR3 nucleotides are TGTGCCAGCAGTAGCCGACAGGGGGCTAATGAAAAACTGTTTTTT. It is translated as CASSSRQGANEKLFF.

The chain recombines TRBV20-1 with TRBJ2-1; 8 nucleotides match TRBD2. CDR1 and CDR2 from the germline V gene are DFQATT and SNEGSKA (reference sequence). This CDR3 spans 17 amino acids. With 3 bases clipped from V and 0 bases from J, the junction kept 10 bases outside the gene matches. The CDR3 reads CSARVTSGVSSYNEQFF. CDR3 nucleotides: TGCAGTGCTAGGGTAACTAGCGGCGTAAGCTCCTACAATGAGCAGTTCTTC.

CDR3 region: CASSFGQPWRNTEAFF. The CDR3 nucleotides read TGTGCCAGCAGTTTTGGACAGCCTTGGAGGAACACTGAAGCTTTCTTT. This chain connects TRBV12-3 or TRBV12-4 to TRBJ1-1; a possible D gene is TRBD1 (6 bases). Trimming removed 3 bases from V and 1 base from J, with 15 bases in between. The CDR3 sequence is 16 residues long.

This clonotype turned up a few times. The chain joins TRBV4-2 to TRBJ2-7; D is unclear. Germline V gene data show CDR1 as LGHNA and CDR2 as YNFKEQ. V was shortened by 9 bases and J by 1 base, with 7 bases between the two germline ends. This CDR3 is built from 11 residues. This chain's CDR3 is CASGPSYEQYF. DNA for the CDR3: TGTGCCAGTGGACCTTCCTACGAGCAGTACTTC.

This clonotype was picked up a small number of times. V and J are TRBV6-5 and TRBJ2-3, with 8 bases matching TRBD1. The CDR3 loop spans 16 amino acids. Per the germline V gene, CDR1 is MNHEY and CDR2 is SVGAGI. With V trimmed by 6 bases and J by 1 base, 9 bases remained unmatched. CDR3 protein: CASSQAGGGGTDTQYF. The CDR3 coding sequence is TGTGCCAGCAGCCAGGCAGGGGGCGGGGGCACAGATACGCAGTATTTT.

The chain couples TRBV12-3 or TRBV12-4 to TRBJ1-2; D is ambiguous. The CDR3 contains 17 residues. V gave up 6 bases and J gave up 0 bases, with 20 bases separating them. CDR3 protein: CASRVGTLTVSNYGYTF. The CDR3 region has the DNA TGTGCCAGCAGGGTTGGTACCTTGACGGTTTCTAACTATGGCTACACCTTC.